This T cell receptor beta chain appears in the sequencing data of a study of T-cell reconstitution after alpha-beta-depleted transplantation in children. This clonotype has more than one count but fewer than ten. What it binds is not known. The study, taken as a whole, reports: Newly produced T cells mostly accounted for T-cell counts and diversity one year post-transplant. Where some patients showed high TCRbeta diversity at day 60, it came from recipient T cells and thymic progenitors that had survived.

The TCRbeta library incorporated unique molecular identifiers. TCRdb re-derived calls from the PCR reads in MiXCR, one entry per CDR3 protein. The sample holds approximately 110,000 distinct CDR3 sequences; 10% are singletons and the top ten take 30% to 35%. There are 15 residues in the CDR3. Trimming removed 6 bases from V and 0 bases from J, with 11 bases in between. Germline loops: CDR1 SEHNR, CDR2 FQNEAQ (reference sequence). This clonotype was sampled from a boy aged 2 to 10 with acute lymphoblastic leukemia, due to receive a stem cell transplant. The source material was PBMCs, sampled before TCRalphabeta/CD19-depleted stem cell transplant. The chain uses TRBV7-9 and TRBJ2-2; the D gene is possibly TRBD2 (5 bases). For the CDR3, the DNA is TGTGCCAGCAGGGGGAGAAAATCGAACACCGGGGAGCTGTTTTTT. Translation: CASRGRKSNTGELFF. The variable domain in full, completed from reference TRBV7-9 and TRBJ2-2, reads DTGVSQNPRHKITKRGQNVTFRCDPISEHNRLYWYRQTLGQGPEFLTYFQNEAQLEKSRLLSDRFSAERPKGSFSTLEIQRTEQGDSAMYLCASRGRKSNTGELFFGEGSRLTVL.